This TCR beta chain is from a study of cytomegalovirus exposure and HLA in healthy donors. Germline CDR1 reads LNHDA; CDR2 reads SQIVND (reference sequence). V was clipped by 7 bases and J by 7 bases; unmatched bases: 5. This CDR3 spans 12 amino acids. On this clone: The antigen remains undetermined.

Donors showed nominal health when sampled, although they likely had unrecorded immune exposures. Study findings and constraints: Later analysis suggested most CMV-associated TCR beta chains were HLA-restricted. As a later analysis showed, a missense DCLRE1C variant was linked to trimming of TCR beta V- and J-genes.

13 Jbeta primers and 60 Vbeta primers were used for the PCR. Original analysis: Later, an analysis found 80 million or so unique TCR beta chains, and 9.5 million to 12 million of these were shared. Generated by immunoSEQ multiplex PCR, the TCRdb table keeps only in-frame clones and is missing some. V, J and clone size are taken as reported in that table, and D and trimming were inferred from the DNA itself. The table includes under 85,000 clones, about 73% detected once. This sequence was found in a woman in her twenties or thirties in good health and CMV-seronegative. The sequencing sample was made of PBMCs. V usage is TRBV19 and J usage is TRBJ1-2, with 8 positions matching TRBD1. The CDR3 sequence: CASTADRAGYTF. The CDR3 nucleotides read TGTGCCAGTACCGCGGACAGGGCTGGCTACACCTTC.